Below are 9 T cell receptor beta chains sequenced from a single sample in a study of T cells in tuberculosis. Time point defined: new active TB diagnosis, blood taken before or within 7 days of starting treatment. TCRdb keeps only in-frame clones here, not all; method: immunoSEQ multiplex PCR. The repertoire holds under 40,000 clones, with 86% as singletons. The sequencing here drew on PBMCs, taken at tuberculosis diagnosis. Receptors originate from an adult with tuberculosis.

This chain connects TRBV5-1 to TRBJ2-2; D call uncertain. Germline values: CDR1 SGHRS, CDR2 YFSETQ. V shed 2 bases and J shed 5 bases, with 7 bases lying between them. The CDR3 length is 13 residues. This CDR3 is CASSLTETGELFF. CDR3 sequence (DNA): TGCGCCAGCAGCTTAACAGAAACCGGGGAGCTGTTTTTT.

The chain has TRBV20-1 and TRBJ1-2; the D is unclear. Deletions cut 2 bases from V and 6 bases from J, with 4 bases between. Germline V CDR1 and CDR2: DFQATT, SNEGSKA (reference sequence). The CDR3 length is 10 residues. The CDR3 protein is CSARSDGYTF. The CDR3 DNA reads TGCAGTGCTAGATCGGATGGCTACACCTTC.

The CDR3 bases are TGTGCTAGTGGTTCCGGACTAGCGGGGGGCCGCCAGGAGACCCAGTACTTC. Encoded protein: CASGSGLAGGRQETQYF. J is TRBJ2-5 and V is TRBV12-5, with 14 positions matching TRBD2. V lost 4 bases to trimming and J lost 5 bases; unmatched junction nucleotides: 9. CDR3 size: 17 residues. Germline V gives CDR1 LGHNT, CDR2 FRNRAP.

The chain joins TRBV30 to TRBJ1-4; D not resolved. Germline values: CDR1 GTSNPN, CDR2 SVGIG (reference sequence). V lost 6 bases to trimming and J lost 9 bases, with 17 bases between them. CDR3 length: 13 amino acids. The CDR3 bases are TGTGCCTGTACAAGGGAGGGTAGGAAAAAACTGTTTTTT. Translated: CACTREGRKKLFF.

This chain connects TRBV19 to TRBJ1-2, with 7 positions matching TRBD1. V shed 3 bases, J shed 5 bases, and the junction held 9 bases outside the gene matches. The V gene's germline CDR1 is LNHDA and CDR2 SQIVND (reference sequence). This CDR3 region has 15 residues. The CDR3, as DNA: TGTGCCAGTAGTATTCGGGACAGCGGACCTTATGGCTACACCTTC. Translated: CASSIRDSGPYGYTF. Full variable domain (remainder filled in from reference TRBV19 and TRBJ1-2): DGGITQSPKYLFRKEGQNVTLSCEQNLNHDAMYWYRQDPGQGLRLIYYSQIVNDFQKGDIAEGYSVSREKKESFPLTVTSAQKNPTAFYLCASSIRDSGPYGYTFGSGTRLTVV.

This rearrangement joins TRBV29-1 to TRBJ2-5; a possible D gene is TRBD2 (5 bases). This CDR3 spans 13 amino acids. V was shortened by 5 bases and J by 4 bases, with 14 bases between the two germline ends. CDR1 is SQVTM, CDR2 ANQGSEA, per germline. The CDR3 sequence: CSVPEAPLETQYF. The CDR3 nucleotides read TGCAGCGTTCCGGAGGCTCCCTTAGAGACCCAGTACTTC.

This chain connects TRBV7-9 to TRBJ2-7; D perhaps matches TRBD1 (5 bases). The CDR3 is 13 amino acids. Trimming stripped 1 base from V and 5 bases from J, with 9 bases between. The germline gives CDR1 SEHNR, CDR2 FQNEAQ (reference sequence). CDR3 coding DNA: TGTGCCAGCAGCTTAGGACCAGGGAACGAGCAGTACTTC. This sequence encodes CASSLGPGNEQYF.

The chain is built from TRBV9 and TRBJ2-2; TRBD1 might be the D (6 bases). The CDR3 has 16 residues. V dropped 3 bases and J dropped 2 bases, with 14 bases sitting between them. Germline V gene data show CDR1 as SGDLS and CDR2 as YYNGEE. CDR3 protein: CASSAGLGHNTGELFF. CDR3 bases: TGTGCCAGCAGCGCCGGATTGGGACATAACACCGGGGAGCTGTTTTTT.

The genes are TRBV5-1 and TRBJ2-1; 9 bases align to TRBD2. Germline CDR1 is SGHRS and CDR2 is YFSETQ. The CDR3 length is 15 residues. V shed 1 base and J 7 bases; nucleotides not matched to a gene: 6. CDR3 coding DNA: TGCGCCAGCAGCTTGATGGGCGGGGGGGCGAATGAGCAGTTCTTC. It translates to CASSLMGGGANEQFF.